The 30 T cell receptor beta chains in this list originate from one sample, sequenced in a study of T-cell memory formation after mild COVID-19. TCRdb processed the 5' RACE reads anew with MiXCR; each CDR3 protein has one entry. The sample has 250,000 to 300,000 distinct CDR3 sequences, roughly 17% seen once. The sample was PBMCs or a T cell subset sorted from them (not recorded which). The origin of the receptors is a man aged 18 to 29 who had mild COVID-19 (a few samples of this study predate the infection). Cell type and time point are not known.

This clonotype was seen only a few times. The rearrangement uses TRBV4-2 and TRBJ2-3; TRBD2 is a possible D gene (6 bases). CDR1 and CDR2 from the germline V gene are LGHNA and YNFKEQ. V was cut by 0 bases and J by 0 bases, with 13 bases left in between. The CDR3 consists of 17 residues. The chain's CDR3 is CASSQDGGSLSTDTQYF. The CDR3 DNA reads TGTGCCAGCAGCCAAGATGGGGGGAGCCTTAGCACAGATACGCAGTATTTT.

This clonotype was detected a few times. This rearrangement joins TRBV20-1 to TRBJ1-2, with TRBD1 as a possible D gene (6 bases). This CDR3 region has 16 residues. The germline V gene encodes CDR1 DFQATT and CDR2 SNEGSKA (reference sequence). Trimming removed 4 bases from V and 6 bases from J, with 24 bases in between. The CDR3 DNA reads TGCAGTGCTATAGACAGGTCCAATCGCTGGGAGAATGGCTACACCTTC. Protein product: CSAIDRSNRWENGYTF.

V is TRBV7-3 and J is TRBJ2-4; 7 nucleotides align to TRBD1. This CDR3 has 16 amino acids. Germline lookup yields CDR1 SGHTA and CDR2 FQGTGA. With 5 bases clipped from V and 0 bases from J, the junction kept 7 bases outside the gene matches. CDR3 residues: CASSIHRDRAKNIQYF. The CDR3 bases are TGTGCCAGCAGCATTCACCGGGACAGAGCCAAAAACATTCAGTACTTC.

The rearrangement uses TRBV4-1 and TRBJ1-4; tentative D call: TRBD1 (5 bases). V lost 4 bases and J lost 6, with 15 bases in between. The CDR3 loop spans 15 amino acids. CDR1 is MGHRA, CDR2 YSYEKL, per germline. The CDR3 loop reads CASSRGTADYEKLFF. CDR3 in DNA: TGCGCCAGCAGCCGGGGGACGGCGGATTATGAAAAACTGTTTTTT.

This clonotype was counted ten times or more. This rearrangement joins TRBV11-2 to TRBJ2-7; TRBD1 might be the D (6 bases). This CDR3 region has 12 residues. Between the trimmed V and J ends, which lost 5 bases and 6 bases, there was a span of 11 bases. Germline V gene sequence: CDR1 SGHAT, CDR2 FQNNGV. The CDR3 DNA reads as TGTGCCAGCAGCCCGGACAGTCTCGAGCAGTACGTC. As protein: CASSPDSLEQYV.

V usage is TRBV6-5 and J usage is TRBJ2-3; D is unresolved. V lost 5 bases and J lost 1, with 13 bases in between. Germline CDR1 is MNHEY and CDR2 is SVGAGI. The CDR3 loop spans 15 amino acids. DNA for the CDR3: TGTGCCAGCAGTCCCGGCTTACGGGGCACAGATACGCAGTATTTT. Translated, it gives CASSPGLRGTDTQYF.

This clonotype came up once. This CDR3 reads CASSLRGAAMGELFF. The CDR3 nucleotides are TGTGCCAGCAGCCTGCGCGGGGCGGCCATGGGGGAGCTGTTTTTT. The chain is built from TRBV7-3 and TRBJ2-2, with a possible D match to TRBD2 (6 bases). CDR1 is SGHTA, CDR2 FQGTGA, per germline. This CDR3 contains 15 residues. Trimming cost V 5 bases and J 8 bases, with 18 bases left between them.

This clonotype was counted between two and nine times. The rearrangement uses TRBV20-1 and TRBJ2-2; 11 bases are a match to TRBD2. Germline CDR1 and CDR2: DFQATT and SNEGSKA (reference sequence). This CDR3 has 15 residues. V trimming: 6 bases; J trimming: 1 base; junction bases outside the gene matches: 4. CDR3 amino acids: CSATSGAKNTGELFF. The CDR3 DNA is TGCAGTGCGACTAGCGGGGCAAAGAACACCGGGGAGCTGTTTTTT.

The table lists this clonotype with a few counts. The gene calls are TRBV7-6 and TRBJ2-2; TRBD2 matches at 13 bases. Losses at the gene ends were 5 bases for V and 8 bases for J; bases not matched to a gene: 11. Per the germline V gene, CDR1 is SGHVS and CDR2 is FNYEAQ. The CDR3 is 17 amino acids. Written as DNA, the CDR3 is TGTGCCAGCAGCCACACCGGGACTAGCGGGGCACCGGGGGAGCTGTTTTTT. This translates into CASSHTGTSGAPGELFF.

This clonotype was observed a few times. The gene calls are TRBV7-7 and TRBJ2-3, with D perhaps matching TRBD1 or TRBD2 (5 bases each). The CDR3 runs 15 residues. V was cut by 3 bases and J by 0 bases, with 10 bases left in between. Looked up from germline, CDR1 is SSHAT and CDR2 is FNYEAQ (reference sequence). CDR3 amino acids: CASSFSRESTDTQYF. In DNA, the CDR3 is TGTGCCAGCAGCTTTTCCAGGGAGAGCACAGATACGCAGTATTTT.

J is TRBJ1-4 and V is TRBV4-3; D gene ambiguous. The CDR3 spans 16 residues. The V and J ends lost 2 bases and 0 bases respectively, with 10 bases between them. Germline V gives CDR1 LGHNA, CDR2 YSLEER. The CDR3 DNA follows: TGCGCCAGCAGCCAAAAGCCCGGTGCAACTAATGAAAAACTGTTTTTT. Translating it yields CASSQKPGATNEKLFF.

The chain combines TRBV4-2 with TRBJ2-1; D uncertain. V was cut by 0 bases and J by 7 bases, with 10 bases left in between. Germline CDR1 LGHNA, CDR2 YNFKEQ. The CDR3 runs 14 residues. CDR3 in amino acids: CASSQDRQWNEQFF. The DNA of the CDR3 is TGTGCCAGCAGCCAAGACAGGCAATGGAATGAGCAGTTCTTC.

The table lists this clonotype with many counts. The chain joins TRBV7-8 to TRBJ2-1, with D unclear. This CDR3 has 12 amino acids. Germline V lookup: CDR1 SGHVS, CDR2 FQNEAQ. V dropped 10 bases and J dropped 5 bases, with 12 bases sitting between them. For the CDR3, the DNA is TGTGCCACCCAGCCCTGGGACAATGAGCAGTTCTTC. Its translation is CATQPWDNEQFF. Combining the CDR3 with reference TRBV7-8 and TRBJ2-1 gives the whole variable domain GAGVSQSPRYKVAKRGQDVALRCDPISGHVSLFWYQQALGQGPEFLTYFQNEAQLDKSGLPSDRFFAERPEGSVSTLKIQRTQQEDSAVYLCATQPWDNEQFFGPGTRLTVL.

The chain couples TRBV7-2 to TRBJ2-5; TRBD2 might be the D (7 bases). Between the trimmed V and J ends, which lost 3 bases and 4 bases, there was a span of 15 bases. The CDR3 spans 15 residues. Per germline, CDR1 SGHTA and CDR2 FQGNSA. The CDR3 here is CASSFGGARGETQYF. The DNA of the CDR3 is TGTGCCAGCAGCTTTGGGGGGGCGCGAGGAGAGACCCAGTACTTC.

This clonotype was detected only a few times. CDR3 sequence: CASSYSESPNYGYTF. CDR3 coding DNA: TGTGCCAGCAGTTACTCGGAATCCCCTAACTATGGCTACACCTTC. V usage is TRBV6-5 and J usage is TRBJ1-2; D not resolved. The CDR3 totals 15 residues. Trimming took off 0 bases at V and 0 bases at J, with 8 bases between the two ends. Looked up from germline, CDR1 is MNHEY and CDR2 is SVGAGI.

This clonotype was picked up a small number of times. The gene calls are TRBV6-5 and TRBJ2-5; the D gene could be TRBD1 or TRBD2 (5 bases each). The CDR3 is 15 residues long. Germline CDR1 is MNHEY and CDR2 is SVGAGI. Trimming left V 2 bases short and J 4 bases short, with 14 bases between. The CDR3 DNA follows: TGTGCCAGCAGTTACCTCGGGGCCCGCGGAGAGACCCAGTACTTC. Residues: CASSYLGARGETQYF.

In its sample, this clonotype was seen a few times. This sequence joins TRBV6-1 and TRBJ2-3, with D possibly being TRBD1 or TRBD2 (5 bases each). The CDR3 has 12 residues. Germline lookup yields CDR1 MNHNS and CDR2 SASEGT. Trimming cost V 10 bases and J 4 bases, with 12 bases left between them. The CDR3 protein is CATSGTADTQYF. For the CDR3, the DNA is TGTGCCACTTCGGGGACCGCAGATACGCAGTATTTT.

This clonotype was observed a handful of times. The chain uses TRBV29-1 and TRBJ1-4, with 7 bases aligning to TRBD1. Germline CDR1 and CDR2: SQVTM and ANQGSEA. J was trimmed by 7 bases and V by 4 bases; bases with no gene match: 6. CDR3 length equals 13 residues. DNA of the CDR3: TGCAGCGTTGTATCAGGGGGTGGTGAAAAACTGTTTTTT. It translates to CSVVSGGGEKLFF.

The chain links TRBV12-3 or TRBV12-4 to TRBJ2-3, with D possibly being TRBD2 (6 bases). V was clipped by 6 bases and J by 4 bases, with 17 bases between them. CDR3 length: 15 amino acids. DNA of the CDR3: TGTGCCAGCAGCCTTATGAGGAGGGGCGCAGATACGCAGTATTTT. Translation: CASSLMRRGADTQYF.

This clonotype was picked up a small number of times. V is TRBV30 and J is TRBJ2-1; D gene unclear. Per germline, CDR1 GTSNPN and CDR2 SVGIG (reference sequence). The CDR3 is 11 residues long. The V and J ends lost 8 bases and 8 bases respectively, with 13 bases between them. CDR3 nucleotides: TGTGCCGCCTCCTGGGTGGATGAGCAGTTCTTC. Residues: CAASWVDEQFF.

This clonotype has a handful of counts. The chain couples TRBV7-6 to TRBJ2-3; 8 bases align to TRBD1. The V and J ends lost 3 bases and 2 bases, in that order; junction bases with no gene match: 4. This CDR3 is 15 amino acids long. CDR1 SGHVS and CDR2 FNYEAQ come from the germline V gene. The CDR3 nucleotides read TGTGCCAGCAGCTTGACAGGGGCCGACACAGATACGCAGTATTTT. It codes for CASSLTGADTDTQYF. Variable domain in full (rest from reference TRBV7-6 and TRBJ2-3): GAGVSQSPRYKVTKRGQDVALRCDPISGHVSLYWYRQALGQGPEFLTYFNYEAQQDKSGLPNDRFSAERPEGSISTLTIQRTEQRDSAMYRCASSLTGADTDTQYFGPGTRLTVL.

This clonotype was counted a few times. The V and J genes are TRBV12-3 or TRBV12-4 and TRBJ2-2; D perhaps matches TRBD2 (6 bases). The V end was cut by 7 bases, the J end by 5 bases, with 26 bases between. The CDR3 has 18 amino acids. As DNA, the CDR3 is TGTGCCAGCACCCAGCCCGCGGGGACCCCGAGTGGGACCGGGGAGCTGTTTTTT. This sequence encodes CASTQPAGTPSGTGELFF.

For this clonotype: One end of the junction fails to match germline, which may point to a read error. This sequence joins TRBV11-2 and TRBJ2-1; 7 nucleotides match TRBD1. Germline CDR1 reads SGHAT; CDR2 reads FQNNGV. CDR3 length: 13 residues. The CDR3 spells CASSLDQVGGKLF. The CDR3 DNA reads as TGTGCCAGCAGCTTAGATCAGGTAGGGGGCAAGCTCTTC.

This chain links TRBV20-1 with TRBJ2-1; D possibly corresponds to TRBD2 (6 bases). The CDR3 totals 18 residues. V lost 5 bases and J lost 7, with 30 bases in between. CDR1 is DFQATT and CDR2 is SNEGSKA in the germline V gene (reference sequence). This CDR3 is CSARKYYSATQEGNEQFF. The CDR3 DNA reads TGCAGTGCTCGAAAATACTACTCGGCCACACAGGAGGGGAATGAGCAGTTCTTC.

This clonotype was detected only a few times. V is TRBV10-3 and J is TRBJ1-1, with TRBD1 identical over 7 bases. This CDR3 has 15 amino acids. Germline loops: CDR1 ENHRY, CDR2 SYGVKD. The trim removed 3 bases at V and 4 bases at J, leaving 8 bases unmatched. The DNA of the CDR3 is TGTGCCATCAGTGATCCGGACAGGTCGGGCACTGAAGCTTTCTTT. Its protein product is CAISDPDRSGTEAFF.

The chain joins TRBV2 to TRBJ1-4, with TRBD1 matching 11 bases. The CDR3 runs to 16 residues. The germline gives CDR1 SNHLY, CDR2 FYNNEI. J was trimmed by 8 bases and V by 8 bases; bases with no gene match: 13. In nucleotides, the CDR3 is TGTGCCAGCGCCCGGGACAGGGGGGGATTTCGAGAAAAACTGTTTTTT. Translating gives CASARDRGGFREKLFF.

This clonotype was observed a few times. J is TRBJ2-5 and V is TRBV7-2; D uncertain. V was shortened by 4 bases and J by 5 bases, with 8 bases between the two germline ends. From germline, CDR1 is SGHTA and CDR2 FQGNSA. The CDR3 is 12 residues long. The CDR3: CASSSRTETQYF. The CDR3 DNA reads TGTGCCAGCAGCTCCCGTACGGAGACCCAGTACTTC.

The CDR3 DNA is TGCGCCAGCAGCCGCTTACCACCCGGGGAGCTGTTTTTT. Translation: CASSRLPPGELFF. This chain connects TRBV4-3 to TRBJ2-2; D gene ambiguous. CDR1 and CDR2 from the germline V gene are LGHNA and YSLEER. The CDR3 has 13 residues. V was cut by 4 bases and J by 6 bases, with 9 bases left in between.

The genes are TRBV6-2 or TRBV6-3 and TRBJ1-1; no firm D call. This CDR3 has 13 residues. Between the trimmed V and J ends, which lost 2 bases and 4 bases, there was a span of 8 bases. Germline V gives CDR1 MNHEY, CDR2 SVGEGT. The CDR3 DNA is TGTGCCAGCAGTTACGTGGAGGGCACTGAAGCTTTCTTT. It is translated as CASSYVEGTEAFF.

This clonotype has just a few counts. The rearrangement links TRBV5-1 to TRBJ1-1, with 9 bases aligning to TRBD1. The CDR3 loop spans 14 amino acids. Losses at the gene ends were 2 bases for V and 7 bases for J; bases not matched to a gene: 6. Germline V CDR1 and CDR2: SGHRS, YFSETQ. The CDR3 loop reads CASSFNRGLGEAFF. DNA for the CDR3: TGCGCCAGCAGCTTTAACAGGGGGCTCGGTGAAGCTTTCTTT.